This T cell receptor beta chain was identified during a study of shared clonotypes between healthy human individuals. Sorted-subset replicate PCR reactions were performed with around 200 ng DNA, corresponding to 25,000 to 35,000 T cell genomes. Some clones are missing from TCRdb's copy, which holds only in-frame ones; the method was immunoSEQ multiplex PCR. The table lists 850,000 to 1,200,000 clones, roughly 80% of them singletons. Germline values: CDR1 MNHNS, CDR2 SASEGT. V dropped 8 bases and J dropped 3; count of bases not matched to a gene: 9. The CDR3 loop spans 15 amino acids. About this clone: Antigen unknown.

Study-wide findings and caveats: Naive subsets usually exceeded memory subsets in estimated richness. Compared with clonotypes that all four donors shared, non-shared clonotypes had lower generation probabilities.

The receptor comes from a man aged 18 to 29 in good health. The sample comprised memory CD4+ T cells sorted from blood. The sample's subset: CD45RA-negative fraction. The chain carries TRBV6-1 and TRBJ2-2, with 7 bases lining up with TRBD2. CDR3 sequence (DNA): TGTGCCAGCCGGAGTCAACGGGGGGACACCGGGGAGCTGTTTTTT. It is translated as CASRSQRGDTGELFF.